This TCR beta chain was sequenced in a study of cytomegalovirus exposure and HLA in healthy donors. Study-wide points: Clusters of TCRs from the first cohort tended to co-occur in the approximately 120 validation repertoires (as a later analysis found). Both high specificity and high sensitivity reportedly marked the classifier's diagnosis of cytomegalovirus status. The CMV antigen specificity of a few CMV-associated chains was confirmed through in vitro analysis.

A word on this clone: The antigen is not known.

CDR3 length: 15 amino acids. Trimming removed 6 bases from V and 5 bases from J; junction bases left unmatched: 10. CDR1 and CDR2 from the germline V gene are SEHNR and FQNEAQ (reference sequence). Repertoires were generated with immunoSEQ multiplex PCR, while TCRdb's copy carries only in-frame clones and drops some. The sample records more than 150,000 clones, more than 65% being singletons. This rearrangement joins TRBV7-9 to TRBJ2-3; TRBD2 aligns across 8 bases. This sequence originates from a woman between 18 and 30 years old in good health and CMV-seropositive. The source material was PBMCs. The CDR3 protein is CASRTSGPSGDTQYF. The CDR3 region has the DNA TGTGCCAGCAGAACTAGCGGACCCTCCGGAGATACGCAGTATTTT.